Shown below are 28 T cell receptor beta chains from a single sample sequenced in a study of blood T cell repertoires in COVID-19. Sequenced by immunoSEQ multiplex PCR; TCRdb stores in-frame clones only, minus some. The table lists roughly 130,000 clones, about four fifths of them singletons, with approximately 12% in the top ten. The specimen sequenced was peripheral blood. These receptor sequences come from a young woman who had recovered from COVID-19.

The genes are TRBV3-1 (or the pseudogene TRBV3-2) and TRBJ1-1, with D perhaps TRBD1 (6 bases). V gave up 2 bases and J gave up 4 bases, with 8 bases separating them. The germline gives CDR1 LGHDT, CDR2 YNNKEL (reference sequence). There are 13 residues in the CDR3. The CDR3 protein is CASSQTGTTEAFF. The DNA for the CDR3 is TGTGCCAGCAGCCAAACAGGGACCACTGAAGCTTTCTTT.

V and J are TRBV7-9 and TRBJ2-6; TRBD1 matches 7 bases. Germline CDR1 SEHNR, CDR2 FQNEAQ (reference sequence). The CDR3 spans 16 residues. The V and J ends lost 3 bases and 2 bases, in that order; junction bases with no gene match: 4. The CDR3: CASSLETGAGANVLTF. DNA of the CDR3: TGTGCCAGCAGCTTGGAAACAGGGGCTGGGGCCAACGTCCTGACTTTC. Looking up the rest from reference TRBV7-9 and TRBJ2-6 gives the full variable domain: DTGVSQNPRHKITKRGQNVTFRCDPISEHNRLYWYRQTLGQGPEFLTYFQNEAQLEKSRLLSDRFSAERPKGSFSTLEIQRTEQGDSAMYLCASSLETGAGANVLTFGAGSRLTVL.

The chain is built from TRBV19 and TRBJ1-2; the match to TRBD1 covers 9 bases. Trimming took 4 bases from V and 8 from J; bases not matched to a gene: 8. Germline CDR1 reads LNHDA; CDR2 reads SQIVND (reference sequence). This CDR3 comprises 14 residues. DNA for the CDR3: TGTGCCAGTAGTAGTTCCGGGACAGGGCGCGGCTACACCTTC. Protein product: CASSSSGTGRGYTF.

The gene calls are TRBV7-6 and TRBJ2-7; 10 positions agree with TRBD2. Trimming took 5 bases from V and 5 from J; bases not matched to a gene: 6. The length of the CDR3 is 14 residues. Germline loops: CDR1 SGHVS, CDR2 FNYEAQ. This chain's CDR3 is CASSPQREGHEQYF. In nucleotides, the CDR3 is TGTGCCAGCAGCCCTCAGCGGGAGGGCCACGAGCAGTACTTC.

This clone was counted at least ten times. The gene calls are TRBV19 and TRBJ2-1; no definite D call. CDR3 length: 13 amino acids. CDR1 and CDR2 (germline): LNHDA, SQIVND (reference sequence). With 6 bases removed from V and 10 bases from J, the gap between germline ends came to 16 bases. CDR3 sequence (DNA): TGTGCCAGTAGCCAACGAATAGCAGTAGAGCAGTTCTTC. Translating gives CASSQRIAVEQFF.

This clone was observed a single time. V gene TRBV4-1 combines with J gene TRBJ2-4; 7 nucleotides agree with TRBD1. This CDR3 is built from 13 residues. The V gene end was trimmed by 0 bases and the J gene end by 14 bases; junction bases not matched to a gene: 7. Germline CDR1 MGHRA, CDR2 YSYEKL. CDR3 in DNA: TGCGCCAGCAGCCAAGACCGACAGGGTATTGAGTACTTC. Translating gives CASSQDRQGIEYF.

This rearrangement joins TRBV5-3 to TRBJ1-5; TRBD1 aligns across 10 bases. TRBV5-3 is an ORF, and what it does is uncertain. V shed 2 bases, J shed 2 bases, and the junction held 4 bases outside the gene matches. The CDR3 contains 16 residues. The chain's CDR3 is CARSFSGTGGNQPQHF. As DNA, the CDR3 is TGTGCCAGAAGCTTTTCCGGGACAGGGGGCAATCAGCCCCAGCATTTT.

The chain employs TRBV6-5 and TRBJ1-2, with 8 bases identical to TRBD1. After removal of 2 bases from V and 8 bases from J, the junction contained 10 bases not matched to a gene. The CDR3 runs to 15 residues. The V gene's germline CDR1 is MNHEY and CDR2 SVGAGI. For the CDR3, the DNA is TGTGCCAGCAGTTACGGTTCAGGGGGCAGGTTGGGCTACACCTTC. This translates into CASSYGSGGRLGYTF.

The chain links TRBV6-6 to TRBJ1-1; D is ambiguous. Trimming took 5 bases from V and 3 from J, leaving 16 bases between them. This CDR3 comprises 15 residues. Germline CDR1 is MNHNY and CDR2 is SVGAGI (reference sequence). As DNA, the CDR3 is TGTGCCAGCAGTCATTTACCGAATACAGACACTGAAGCTTTCTTT. It specifies CASSHLPNTDTEAFF.

The chain couples TRBV10-1 to TRBJ2-1; 7 nucleotides line up with TRBD1. Germline V gives CDR1 WNHNN, CDR2 SYGVQD (reference sequence). V gave up 0 bases and J gave up 2 bases; unmatched junction bases: 4. CDR3 size: 16 residues. The CDR3 protein is CASSESRGLAYNEQFF. The CDR3 DNA is TGCGCCAGCAGTGAGTCAAGGGGGCTAGCCTACAATGAGCAGTTCTTC.

The chain carries TRBV2 and TRBJ2-1; D not certain. CDR1 is SNHLY and CDR2 is FYNNEI in the germline V gene. V was shortened by 7 bases and J by 6 bases, with 19 bases between the two germline ends. There are 15 residues in the CDR3. CDR3 nucleotide sequence: TGTGCCAGCATCCAACAGTACCTCTGGGCCAATGAGCAGTTCTTC. Protein product: CASIQQYLWANEQFF. The full variable domain, with the rest looked up from reference TRBV2 and TRBJ2-1, is EPEVTQTPSHQVTQMGQEVILRCVPISNHLYFYWYRQILGQKVEFLVSFYNNEISEKSEIFDDQFSVERPDGSNFTLKIRSTKLEDSAMYFCASIQQYLWANEQFFGPGTRLTVL.

The rearrangement uses TRBV4-1 and TRBJ1-6; no clear D. Germline CDR1 reads MGHRA; CDR2 reads YSYEKL. CDR3 length: 16 amino acids. Trimming shortened V by 2 bases and J by 6 bases, and 14 bases separated the two germline ends. CDR3 coding DNA: TGCGCCAGCAGCCAATTGGGGAGTCCGGGTAATTCACCCCTCCACTTT. Its translation: CASSQLGSPGNSPLHF.

J is TRBJ2-7 and V is TRBV2, with D tentatively TRBD2 (5 bases). Looked up from germline, CDR1 is SNHLY and CDR2 is FYNNEI. The CDR3 is 14 amino acids. V was pared by 2 bases and J by 6 bases, with 14 bases between. The CDR3 loop reads CASSERMRAGEQYF. For the CDR3, the DNA is TGTGCCAGCAGTGAAAGGATGAGGGCGGGCGAGCAGTACTTC.

The chain carries TRBV6-5 and TRBJ2-1; TRBD2 is a possible D gene (5 bases). Per the germline V gene, CDR1 is MNHEY and CDR2 is SVGAGI. The CDR3 consists of 12 residues. V lost 4 bases and J lost 15, with 16 bases in between. The chain's CDR3 is CASSSSYAEGFF. CDR3 DNA sequence: TGTGCCAGCAGTTCCTCCTATGCTGAGGGGTTCTTC.

The chain links TRBV5-5 to TRBJ2-1; no clear D. Germline V gene lookup returns CDR1 SGHKS and CDR2 YYEKEE (reference sequence). V was pared by 1 base and J by 0 bases, with 14 bases between. The CDR3 runs 17 residues. The CDR3 region is CASSLRSRHHSYNEQFF. CDR3 in DNA: TGTGCCAGCAGCTTGAGGAGCCGGCACCACTCCTACAATGAGCAGTTCTTC.

This clone was detected once. The chain couples TRBV24-1 to TRBJ2-5, with 7 bases aligning to TRBD2. The CDR3 covers 15 residues. Germline lookup yields CDR1 KGHDR and CDR2 SFDVKD. The junction had 8 bases not matched to a gene; V was cut back by 3 bases and J by 5 bases. The CDR3, as DNA: TGTGCCACCAGTGATCCCGGGAGCGGGGTGGAGACCCAGTACTTC. This encodes CATSDPGSGVETQYF.

The chain is built from TRBV20-1 and TRBJ1-2; TRBD1 aligns across 9 bases. Germline lookup yields CDR1 DFQATT and CDR2 SNEGSKA (reference sequence). V gave up 3 bases and J gave up 5 bases; unmatched junction bases: 10. CDR3 size: 15 residues. The CDR3 is CSASSNGQGLYGYTF. In nucleotides, the CDR3 is TGCAGTGCTAGTTCGAACGGACAGGGGCTTTATGGCTACACCTTC.

The chain recombines TRBV18 with TRBJ2-6; 12 positions match TRBD1. The CDR3 is 18 residues long. The J segment lost 1 base and the V segment lost 1 base, leaving 2 bases of the junction unmatched. Looked up from germline, CDR1 is KGHSH and CDR2 is LQKENI. The CDR3 DNA reads as TGTGCCAGCTCACCACTGGGACAGGGGGCGTCTGGGGCCAACGTCCTGACTTTC. Translated, it gives CASSPLGQGASGANVLTF.

The chain is built from TRBV15 and TRBJ1-4; D is uncertain. CDR3 length equals 14 residues. V gave up 0 bases and J gave up 6 bases, with 8 bases separating them. CDR1 and CDR2 from the germline V gene are LNHNV and YYDKDF (reference sequence). CDR3 protein: CATSRDMGDEKLFF. Here the CDR3 DNA reads TGTGCCACCAGCAGAGATATGGGAGATGAAAAACTGTTTTTT. The variable domain in full, with the rest retrieved from reference TRBV15 and TRBJ1-4, is DAMVIQNPRYQVTQFGKPVTLSCSQTLNHNVMYWYQQKSSQAPKLLFHYYDKDFNNEADTPDNFQSRRPNTSFCFLDIRSPGLGDTAMYLCATSRDMGDEKLFFGSGTQLSVL.

The rearrangement joins TRBV6-1 to TRBJ1-5; weak D call: TRBD1 (5 bases). This CDR3 comprises 15 residues. Germline CDR1 reads MNHNS; CDR2 reads SASEGT. Trimming cost V 3 bases and J 6 bases, with 15 bases left between them. The CDR3, as DNA: TGTGCCAGCAGTGAGTCGGGGGTCAGTCGTCAGCCCCAGCATTTT. Amino acid sequence: CASSESGVSRQPQHF.

V usage is TRBV5-6 and J usage is TRBJ1-1, with a weak D call TRBD1 (5 bases). Germline-derived CDR1 and CDR2 are SGHDT and YYEEEE. The CDR3 sequence is 14 residues long. V was cut by 3 bases and J by 6 bases, with 15 bases left in between. CDR3 sequence reads: CASSSTAKWSEAFF. CDR3 coding DNA: TGTGCCAGCAGCTCGACAGCCAAGTGGTCTGAAGCTTTCTTT.

This chain connects TRBV4-2 to TRBJ2-1; 14 bases fit TRBD2. CDR1 is LGHNA, CDR2 YNFKEQ, per germline. The CDR3 runs 15 residues. V gave up 4 bases and J gave up 12 bases; unmatched junction bases: 8. This CDR3 reads CASSRGTSGSMRQFF. CDR3 nucleotides: TGTGCCAGCAGCCGAGGGACTAGCGGGAGTATGCGGCAGTTCTTC.

The rearrangement links TRBV11-3 to TRBJ2-2, with D perhaps matching TRBD1 (5 bases). Germline V gene sequence: CDR1 SGHNT, CDR2 YENEEA. Trimming removed 1 base at V and 4 bases at J, with 7 bases between. This CDR3 contains 14 residues. Here the CDR3 DNA reads TGTGCCAGCAGCTTAGCAGGGATCACCGGGGAGCTGTTTTTT. Translating gives CASSLAGITGELFF.

The rearrangement links TRBV15 to TRBJ2-3; 9 nucleotides line up with TRBD2. The V gene's germline CDR1 is LNHNV and CDR2 YYDKDF (reference sequence). This CDR3 has 17 residues. Trimming cost V 2 bases and J 0 bases; bases outside gene matches: 6. The CDR3: CATSRSRLAASTDTQYF. The CDR3 coding sequence is TGTGCCACCAGCAGATCCCGACTAGCGGCTAGCACAGATACGCAGTATTTT.

The V and J genes are TRBV5-8 and TRBJ2-3; D ambiguous. The V and J ends lost 0 bases and 0 bases respectively, with 14 bases between them. The CDR3 totals 17 residues. CDR1 and CDR2 (germline): SGHTS, YDEGEE. CDR3 sequence: CASSLARQVGSTDTQYF. The DNA for the CDR3 is TGTGCCAGCAGCTTGGCCCGGCAGGTCGGAAGCACAGATACGCAGTATTTT.

The chain links TRBV29-1 to TRBJ2-3, with D possibly matching TRBD2 (5 bases). Germline V lookup: CDR1 SQVTM, CDR2 ANQGSEA. The CDR3 totals 17 residues. The V end was cut by 4 bases, the J end by 2 bases, with 22 bases between. CDR3 in DNA: TGCAGCGTTGTAGGCGTAAGGGAGCGCGAAAACACAGATACGCAGTATTTT. This sequence encodes CSVVGVRERENTDTQYF.

A single count supports this clone. The rearrangement uses TRBV15 and TRBJ2-4; D not certain. This CDR3 comprises 16 residues. CDR1 LNHNV and CDR2 YYDKDF come from the germline V gene (reference sequence). The V end lost 3 bases, the J end lost 5 bases, and 17 bases lay between the germline ends. CDR3 region: CATSRTGSLGENIQYF. CDR3 bases: TGTGCCACCAGCAGGACCGGGTCCCTGGGTGAAAACATTCAGTACTTC.

The chain uses TRBV6-5 and TRBJ2-3; no definite D call. This CDR3 has 12 amino acids. CDR1 is MNHEY and CDR2 is SVGAGI in the germline V gene. The CDR3 DNA reads as TGTGCTTCACGGTCCAGCACAGATACGCAGTATTTT. It yields the protein CASRSSTDTQYF.